The 11 T cell receptor beta chains below were found in one sample sequenced in a study of T cell changes during pregnancy in multiple sclerosis (dated by TCRdb to the late 2010s). The library was built by means of the immunoSEQ multiplex PCR assay. Here the immuneACCESS table is served through TCRdb, limited to in-frame sequences with V and J called. Missing clones are a known gap in these copies; in checked studies unresolved V genes cover under half, and the rest lacks a known reason. The sample contains tens of thousands of clones, 90% of them found a single time. Of the sample, around 4.1% falls within the top ten clones. Specimen: CD8+ T cells from peripheral blood mononuclear cells, collected in the second trimester of pregnancy. These receptors originate from a female donor with multiple sclerosis, enrolled in a pregnancy study.

The chain employs TRBV27 and TRBJ2-3, with TRBD2 identical over 9 bases. The CDR3 length is 15 residues. Germline trimming cut 5 bases from V and 5 bases from J; bases unmatched to any gene: 8. From germline, CDR1 is MNHEY and CDR2 SMNVEV (reference sequence). This CDR3 is CASSIAGGPVDTQYF. Here the CDR3 DNA reads TGTGCCAGCAGTATTGCGGGAGGGCCGGTAGATACGCAGTATTTT.

The gene calls are TRBV27 and TRBJ2-3; no clear D. The CDR3 covers 12 residues. V was trimmed by 3 bases and J by 4 bases, leaving 5 bases between them. CDR1 and CDR2 (germline): MNHEY, SMNVEV (reference sequence). Here the CDR3 DNA reads TGTGCCAGCAGTTTTCGTCCAGATACGCAGTATTTT. Its translation is CASSFRPDTQYF.

The chain joins TRBV10-3 to TRBJ2-5, with D possibly being TRBD2 (6 bases). The length of the CDR3 is 13 residues. The ends were cut back, 0 bases at V and 4 bases at J, with 6 bases in the middle. Germline CDR1 ENHRY, CDR2 SYGVKD. The CDR3 DNA reads as TGTGCCATCAGTGAGTCGGGGGGAGAGACCCAGTACTTC. Translating gives CAISESGGETQYF.

J is TRBJ2-1 and V is TRBV29-1; D might be TRBD1 (6 bases). With 0 bases removed from V and 3 bases from J, the gap between germline ends came to 9 bases. Looked up from germline, CDR1 is SQVTM and CDR2 is ANQGSEA. The CDR3 contains 14 residues. This CDR3 is CSVEEGRGYNEQFF. DNA for the CDR3: TGCAGCGTTGAAGAGGGCAGGGGCTACAATGAGCAGTTCTTC.

The rearrangement joins TRBV10-3 to TRBJ1-2, with a possible D match to TRBD1 (5 bases). Germline CDR1 and CDR2: ENHRY and SYGVKD. Trimming left V 7 bases short and J 5 bases short, with 11 bases between. This CDR3 is 12 amino acids long. The CDR3, as DNA: TGTGCCATCACGGTAGGGGCATATGGCTACACCTTC. Protein: CAITVGAYGYTF.

This sequence joins TRBV7-9 and TRBJ2-7; no clear D gene. Trimming removed 2 bases at V and 4 bases at J, with 6 bases between. The CDR3 has 12 residues. Germline lookup yields CDR1 SEHNR and CDR2 FQNEAQ (reference sequence). The CDR3 DNA reads TGTGCCAGCAGCTTAAGCCGTTACGAGCAGTACTTC. Protein product: CASSLSRYEQYF.

This chain links TRBV27 with TRBJ2-1; D remains ambiguous. Germline V lookup: CDR1 MNHEY, CDR2 SMNVEV (reference sequence). Trimming took 4 bases from V and 6 from J, leaving 10 bases between them. The CDR3 is made up of 13 amino acids. The CDR3 sequence: CASSWKRGNEQFF. The CDR3 nucleotides read TGTGCCAGCAGTTGGAAACGCGGCAATGAGCAGTTCTTC.

The genes are TRBV18 and TRBJ1-2; D is uncertain. This CDR3 region has 13 residues. The V end was cut by 2 bases, the J end by 7 bases, with 11 bases between. Per germline, CDR1 KGHSH and CDR2 LQKENI. In DNA form, the CDR3 reads TGTGCCAGCTCACCAGTGGGCACTTTTGGCTACACCTTC. Amino acid sequence: CASSPVGTFGYTF.

This rearrangement joins TRBV9 to TRBJ2-7; tentative D call: TRBD2 (5 bases). The CDR3 totals 13 residues. Germline values: CDR1 SGDLS, CDR2 YYNGEE. The V gene lost 2 bases and the J gene lost 0 bases, with 6 bases spanning the gap. The CDR3 reads CASSVGSSYEQYF. CDR3 nucleotides: TGTGCCAGCAGCGTTGGGAGCTCCTACGAGCAGTACTTC.

This sequence joins TRBV4-1 and TRBJ2-7; D may be TRBD1 (6 bases). Germline values: CDR1 MGHRA, CDR2 YSYEKL. The V and J ends lost 2 bases and 3 bases respectively, with 17 bases between them. The CDR3 has 16 amino acids. This chain's CDR3 is CASSQKQGLEDYEQYF. CDR3 sequence (DNA): TGCGCCAGCAGCCAAAAACAGGGTTTAGAGGACTACGAGCAGTACTTC.

The genes are TRBV18 and TRBJ2-7, with 8 bases lining up with TRBD1. J was trimmed by 3 bases and V by 3 bases; bases with no gene match: 13. Germline CDR1 reads KGHSH; CDR2 reads LQKENI. The CDR3 runs to 17 residues. The CDR3 sequence is CASSPARGLTGVYEQYF. In nucleotides, the CDR3 is TGTGCCAGCTCACCCGCCCGAGGACTGACAGGGGTCTACGAGCAGTACTTC.